A selection of T cell receptor beta chains follows, all from one sample in a study of lymphopenia after photon versus proton radiotherapy. The protocol was immunoSEQ multiplex PCR, while the TCRdb copy is restricted to in-frame clones and leaves out a portion. Here the sample spans 60,000 to 75,000 clones, 75% to 90% being singletons. The specimen comprised peripheral blood, sampled from a patient treated with proton-based radiotherapy. These receptors originate from a man older than 75 with esophageal cancer. Each CDR3 is given with its conserved first and last residue. The order of the fields is D gene, V gene, J gene, clone size, CDR3 DNA, CDR3 protein. The D gene is left open where the match is weak. Clone size is given for some rows only: seen once, a few or many times, or a class if the clone is expanded.

>-|TRBV7-8|TRBJ1-3|-
TGTGCCAGCAGGCCATCAGGCCGATCCTCTGGAAACACCATATATTTT
CASRPSGRSSGNTIYF
>TRBD1|TRBV6-1|TRBJ1-2|-
TGTGCCAGCAGCGGACAGGGAAGGGTTCTGGAGGGCTACACCTTC
CASSGQGRVLEGYTF
>-|TRBV7-9|TRBJ2-3|-
TGTGCCAGCAGCTACCAGGGCACCACAGATACGCAGTATTTT
CASSYQGTTDTQYF
>-|TRBV7-9|TRBJ1-1|-
TGTGCCAGCAGCTTATTGGGCCAGGTGAGCACTGAAGCTTTCTTT
CASSLLGQVSTEAFF
>-|TRBV6-1|TRBJ1-5|-
TGTGCCAGCAACCCGTCGGGGGATCAGCCCCAGCATTTT
CASNPSGDQPQHF
>-|TRBV2|TRBJ1-6|once
TGTGCCAGCAGTGATGGGCGGGGCTCCTATAATTCACCCCTCCACTTT
CASSDGRGSYNSPLHF
>-|TRBV18|TRBJ2-1|-
TGTGCCAGCTCACCACCGAATATCGGGGGCCCGTACAATGAGCAGTTCTTC
CASSPPNIGGPYNEQFF
>TRBD1|TRBV11-2|TRBJ1-2|-
TGTGCCAGCAGAACACAATCAGGGGGCGTCGGCTATGGCTACACCTTC
CASRTQSGGVGYGYTF
>-|TRBV18|TRBJ1-5|-
TGTGCCAGCTCACTAACGGGGGTTAGCAATCAGCCCCAGCATTTT
CASSLTGVSNQPQHF
>TRBD1|TRBV5-1|TRBJ2-7|-
TGCGCCAGCAGCTTGGAAGGGACAGACATCTACGAGCAGTACTTC
CASSLEGTDIYEQYF
>-|TRBV5-6|TRBJ1-1|once
TGTGCCAGCAGCTTGGCGGAGGGCATCGCTTTCTTT
CASSLAEGIAFF
>-|TRBV19|TRBJ2-1|once
TGTGCCAGTAGTAGCCCTAACAATGAGCAGTTCTTC
CASSSPNNEQFF
>TRBD2|TRBV7-8|TRBJ2-7|-
TGTGCCAGCACCGGGCGCGGGAGTTCCTACGAGCAGTACTTC
CASTGRGSSYEQYF
>TRBD1|TRBV2|TRBJ2-3|-
TGTGCCAGAAGTTCCGGGACAGTCAAGACAGATACGCAGTATTTT
CARSSGTVKTDTQYF
>TRBD2|TRBV6-5|TRBJ2-7|-
TGTGCCAGCAGTTCTAGCGGGAGTGTTTACGAGCAGTACTTC
CASSSSGSVYEQYF
>TRBD1|TRBV19|TRBJ2-3|-
TGTGCCAGTAGTCGGACAGGGGGGACAGATACGCAGTATTTT
CASSRTGGTDTQYF
>TRBD1|TRBV4-3|TRBJ2-7|-
TGCGCCAGCAGCCAAGGACAGGGGGACGAGCAGTACTTC
CASSQGQGDEQYF
>-|TRBV5-1|TRBJ1-1|-
TGCGCCAGCACCCTCACGGGGGCGAGGACCACTGAAGCTTTCTTT
CASTLTGARTTEAFF
>-|TRBV20-1|TRBJ1-1|-
TGCAGTGGCAGGGTGAACACTGAAGCTTTCTTT
CSGRVNTEAFF
>TRBD2|TRBV7-7|TRBJ2-1|-
TGTGCCAGCAGCTTAGGGGTGTCAGCGGGAGGGCGGTATGAGCAGTTCTTC
CASSLGVSAGGRYEQFF
>TRBD2|TRBV7-2|TRBJ2-1|few
TGTGCCAGCAGCTTAATAGTGGCGGGGGGGTACAATGAGCAGTTCTTC
CASSLIVAGGYNEQFF
>TRBD1|TRBV2|TRBJ2-5|-
TGTGCCACCCCCACGGACAGGGGGCTCATAGAGACCCAGTACTTC
CATPTDRGLIETQYF
>-|TRBV5-1|TRBJ1-6|-
TGCGCCAGCAGCCGAGTACTTGATAATTCACCCCTCCACTTT
CASSRVLDNSPLHF
>-|TRBV4-3|TRBJ1-4|-
TGCGCCAGCAGCCAAGAAAGAGGGTCTAATGAAAAACTGTTTTTT
CASSQERGSNEKLFF
>-|TRBV7-6|TRBJ1-2|-
TGTGCCAGCAGCTTAGGGGCCTCGGGAACAGGGCGAGGCTATGGCTACACCTTC
CASSLGASGTGRGYGYTF
>-|TRBV7-8|TRBJ1-6|-
TGTGCCAGCAGCTGGGGGCCAGCGGGCGATAATTCACCCCTCCACTTT
CASSWGPAGDNSPLHF
>TRBD1|TRBV5-1|TRBJ1-1|once
TGCGCCAGCAGCTTGAGAAGTGGCAGGGGGAACGAGAACACTGAAGCTTTCTTT
CASSLRSGRGNENTEAFF
>-|TRBV11-2|TRBJ1-2|-
TGTGCCAGCAGCTTGGGAGAAGGAACTGGGGGCTACACCTTC
CASSLGEGTGGYTF
>-|TRBV7-2|TRBJ2-7|-
TGTGCCAGCAGCTTAGTTTTTACAGCAGACTACGAGCAGTACTTC
CASSLVFTADYEQYF
>-|TRBV25-1|TRBJ2-1|-
TGTGCCAGCAGTGAAAACTTAGAGGGTGAGCAGTTCTTC
CASSENLEGEQFF
>TRBD1|TRBV5-6|TRBJ2-6|-
TGTGCCAGCAGCTCTCAGGGGGTAGGGGCCAACGTCCTGACTTTC
CASSSQGVGANVLTF
>-|TRBV7-9|TRBJ2-7|-
TGTGCCAGCAGCTTACAACAGCCTCGACGGTTCAAGCTCTACGAGCAGTACTTC
CASSLQQPRRFKLYEQYF
>TRBD1|TRBV9|TRBJ1-2|-
TGTGCCAGCAGCACTAGCATTGAGGGGGCGAGCTACACCTTC
CASSTSIEGASYTF
>-|TRBV7-6|TRBJ2-2|-
TGTGCCAGCAGCTTCGAAATACTCCGGCCGAACACCGGGGAGCTGTTTTTT
CASSFEILRPNTGELFF
>TRBD1|TRBV2|TRBJ2-7|few
TGTGCCATCGCCGGGACAGGGTCACCCGAGCAGTACTTC
CAIAGTGSPEQYF